These T cell receptor beta chains were read from a single sample in a study of blood T cells in healthy people across ages. Each CDR3 protein gets one entry after TCRdb re-called the 5' RACE reads with MiXCR. Of 550,000 to 750,000 distinct CDR3 sequences in the sample, 20% to 25% were seen once. The sample taken for sequencing was blood. These receptors all stem from an older man in good health. Each CDR3 is given with its conserved first and last residue. The order of the fields is J gene, V gene, CDR3 protein.

TRBJ2-1,TRBV10-3,CAITYRGEYDPSPHNEQFF
TRBJ1-3,TRBV6-5,CASRQGIGNTIYF
TRBJ1-2,TRBV6-6,CASSRRGEDGYTF
TRBJ2-7,TRBV20-1,CSARGSGVEYF
TRBJ2-5,TRBV4-1,CASSHLDRGQETQYF
TRBJ1-3,TRBV7-2,CASSPLTLISGNTIYF
TRBJ2-5,TRBV30,CAWSVLPGIQETQYF
TRBJ2-7,TRBV15,CATSIGGYEQYF
TRBJ2-5,TRBV20-1,CSATRLAGSQETQYF
TRBJ1-1,TRBV20-1,CSAIGGSYTLSNTEAFF
TRBJ1-5,TRBV4-1,CASSQDRSGRHQPQHF
TRBJ2-1,TRBV29-1,CSVEDYAYEQFF
TRBJ2-5,TRBV11-3,CASSFIVNGLAGIETQYF
TRBJ2-4,TRBV24-1,CATSDPPGQGIENIQYF
TRBJ2-7,TRBV3-1,CASSQDWGNEQYF
TRBJ2-1,TRBV5-1,CASSQGPRGANEQFF
TRBJ1-2,TRBV7-3,CASSEPTGYGYTF
-,TRBV10-3,CAISVQGSSEQYF
TRBJ1-6,TRBV3-1,CASSLGLYNSPLHF
TRBJ1-2,TRBV7-6,CASSLGGQGNYGYTF
-,TRBV27,CASSLGGIYEQYF
TRBJ2-7,TRBV7-2,CASSQSRQGYEQYF
TRBJ1-4,TRBV5-1,CASSRGTGPTTNEKLFF
TRBJ2-7,TRBV28,CASREGESTYEQYF
TRBJ2-3,TRBV29-1,CSVDSRLITDTQYF
TRBJ2-3,TRBV20-1,CSARDFGSSTDTQYF
TRBJ2-3,TRBV2,CASSVLTGADTQYF
TRBJ1-2,TRBV7-9,CASSHLGQGSDYGYTF
TRBJ2-7,TRBV20-1,CSARVGGNSYEQYF
TRBJ2-1,TRBV20-1,CSASRLSSYNEQFF
TRBJ1-4,TRBV15,CATSRDPGISGEKLFF
TRBJ2-1,TRBV5-1,CASSNGQDYNEQFF
TRBJ2-1,TRBV5-6,CASSKDFSGDNEQFF
TRBJ2-1,TRBV6-5,CASSRGGGEQFF
TRBJ2-3,TRBV28,CASSTGTGLNTQYF
-,TRBV4-1,CASSPTGTDNEQFF
TRBJ2-3,TRBV2,CAGRLDTDTQYF